This TCR beta chain was observed in a study of T cells in Graves' hyperthyroidism and ophthalmopathy. Germline V gene sequence: CDR1 GTSNPN, CDR2 SVGIG (reference sequence). This CDR3 has 12 amino acids. V was shortened by 2 bases and J by 2 bases, with 7 bases between the two germline ends. Amplification yielded TCR beta CDR3 regions, with RNA transcripts as the source. The HTBI set primed first-round TCR CDR3 RT-PCR. TCRdb redid the calling of the multiplex PCR reads with MiXCR, one entry per CDR3 protein. The sample consists of 380,000 or so distinct CDR3 sequences, 11% to 15% of them appearing once. Graves' hyperthyroidism qualified as stable when ophthalmopathy did not progress within 18 months. Hyperthyroidism in the patients, aged 18 to 65, was newly diagnosed and under 2 months in duration. Uncontrolled infection, other autoimmune disease, pregnancy or lactation barred patients from enrollment. The PBMCs had their origin in 7.5 to 10 ml of fresh peripheral blood.

This clonotype was detected ten times or more. The rearrangement uses TRBV30 and TRBJ2-7; unclear D gene. This TCR was sampled from a woman in her twenties or thirties with Graves' hyperthyroidism. The sequenced material came from blood. The CDR3: CAWSQRPYEQYF. For the CDR3, the DNA is TGTGCCTGGAGTCAGCGACCCTACGAGCAGTACTTC.